The 10 T cell receptor beta chains given below trace back to one sample, sequenced in a study of T cells in localized non-small cell lung cancer. The table came from immunoSEQ multiplex PCR; TCRdb's copy has only in-frame clones and leaves some out. The sample includes almost 65,000 clones, approximately 87% seen only once; the top ten take over 1.5%. The starting material was peripheral blood, obtained before any cancer treatment. These receptors all come from a woman aged 35-75 years with stage I lung adenocarcinoma.

The chain combines TRBV11-2 with TRBJ2-7; perhaps TRBD2 as D (5 bases). The CDR3 has 14 amino acids. V was trimmed by 5 bases and J by 0 bases, leaving 11 bases between them. Germline V gene lookup returns CDR1 SGHAT and CDR2 FQNNGV. The CDR3 DNA sequence: TGTGCCAGCAGCCCCCCGGGAAGCTCCTACGAGCAGTACTTC. Translated: CASSPPGSSYEQYF.

V gene TRBV6-5 combines with J gene TRBJ1-2; D might be TRBD1 (5 bases). Germline CDR1 and CDR2: MNHEY and SVGAGI. This CDR3 spans 13 amino acids. With 7 bases removed from V and 4 bases from J, the gap between germline ends came to 13 bases. The CDR3 reads CASIPGRGYGYTF. The DNA of the CDR3 is TGTGCCAGCATTCCGGGACGGGGCTATGGCTACACCTTC.

The chain is built from TRBV6-1 and TRBJ1-1; D is ambiguous. This CDR3 comprises 13 residues. Germline V gives CDR1 MNHNS, CDR2 SASEGT. Trimming left V 8 bases short and J 0 bases short, with 10 bases between. CDR3 DNA sequence: TGTGCCAGCTCTTCGGGGTTGAACACTGAAGCTTTCTTT. It encodes CASSSGLNTEAFF.

This clone was seen a single time. CDR3 residues: CASNPSGGTNEQFF. The CDR3 region has the DNA TGTGCCAGTAACCCCTCTGGAGGGACGAATGAGCAGTTCTTC. The chain employs TRBV19 and TRBJ2-1, with a possible D match to TRBD2 (6 bases). The CDR3 runs 14 residues. Per germline, CDR1 LNHDA and CDR2 SQIVND (reference sequence). V was clipped by 7 bases and J by 7 bases, with 17 bases between them. The full variable domain, rest sourced from reference TRBV19 and TRBJ2-1, is DGGITQSPKYLFRKEGQNVTLSCEQNLNHDAMYWYRQDPGQGLRLIYYSQIVNDFQKGDIAEGYSVSREKKESFPLTVTSAQKNPTAFYLCASNPSGGTNEQFFGPGTRLTVL.

The chain carries TRBV5-1 and TRBJ2-5, with D unclear. The CDR3 contains 13 residues. V lost 5 bases and J 2 bases, leaving 10 bases between the germline ends. Looked up from germline, CDR1 is SGHRS and CDR2 is YFSETQ. Here the CDR3 DNA reads TGCGCCAGCAGTCCGAGTGGTCAAGAGACCCAGTACTTC. It is translated as CASSPSGQETQYF.

The V gene is TRBV6-1, the J gene TRBJ2-5; 7 bases are shared with TRBD2. Trimming took 4 bases from V and 3 from J; bases not matched to a gene: 5. The CDR3 is made up of 14 amino acids. CDR1 and CDR2 (germline): MNHNS, SASEGT. The DNA for the CDR3 is TGTGCCAGCAGTGGAGCGGGGAGAAAAGAGACCCAGTACTTC. It is translated as CASSGAGRKETQYF.

The V and J genes are TRBV28 and TRBJ2-1, with D perhaps matching TRBD1 (7 bases). The CDR3 is 16 amino acids. V shed 7 bases and J shed 7 bases, with 23 bases lying between them. Germline CDR1 is MDHEN and CDR2 is SYDVKM. CDR3 region: CASTPEGTEFLNEQFF. The DNA for the CDR3 is TGTGCCAGCACCCCGGAGGGGACAGAGTTTTTAAATGAGCAGTTCTTC.

This chain connects TRBV5-4 to TRBJ2-5, with D possibly TRBD1 on 6 matching bases. CDR3 length: 16 residues. CDR1 SGHNT and CDR2 YYREEE come from the germline V gene (reference sequence). V was shortened by 2 bases and J by 4 bases, with 18 bases between the two germline ends. The CDR3 DNA is TGTGCCAGCAGCTTTAAGACAGGAAGAACAGGAGAGACCCAGTACTTC. Its protein product is CASSFKTGRTGETQYF. Together with reference TRBV5-4 and TRBJ2-5, the CDR3 gives the full variable domain: ETGVTQSPTHLIKTRGQQVTLRCSSQSGHNTVSWYQQALGQGPQFIFQYYREEENGRGNFPPRFSGLQFPNYSSELNVNALELDDSALYLCASSFKTGRTGETQYFGPGTRLLVL.

The rearrangement uses TRBV2 and TRBJ1-3; D perhaps matches TRBD1 (6 bases). The CDR3 extends over 14 amino acids. Germline V gives CDR1 SNHLY, CDR2 FYNNEI. Trimming pared 3 bases from V and 4 bases from J, leaving 10 bases between. CDR3 protein: CASSEGDTGNTIYF. The CDR3 coding sequence is TGTGCCAGCAGTGAGGGGGACACAGGAAACACCATATATTTT.

The CDR3 DNA sequence: TGTGCCAGCAGCTCCCCAGGGTATTCTGGAAACACCATATATTTT. Its translation is CASSSPGYSGNTIYF. The V gene is TRBV5-6, the J gene TRBJ1-3, with a tentative D call TRBD1 (5 bases). The CDR3 spans 15 residues. V was cut by 3 bases and J by 1 base, with 11 bases left in between. The germline gives CDR1 SGHDT, CDR2 YYEEEE.